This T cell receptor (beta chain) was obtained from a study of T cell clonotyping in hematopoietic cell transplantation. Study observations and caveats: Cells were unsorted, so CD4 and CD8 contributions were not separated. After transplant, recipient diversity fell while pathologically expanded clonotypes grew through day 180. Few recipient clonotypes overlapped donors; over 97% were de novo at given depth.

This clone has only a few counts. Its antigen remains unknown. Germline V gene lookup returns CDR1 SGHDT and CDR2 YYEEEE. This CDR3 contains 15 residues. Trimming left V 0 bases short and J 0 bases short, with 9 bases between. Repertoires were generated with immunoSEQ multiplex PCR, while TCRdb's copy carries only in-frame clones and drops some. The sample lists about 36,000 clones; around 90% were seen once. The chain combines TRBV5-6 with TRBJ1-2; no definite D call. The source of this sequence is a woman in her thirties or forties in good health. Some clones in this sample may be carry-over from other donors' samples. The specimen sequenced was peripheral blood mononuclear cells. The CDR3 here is CASSLGLGANYGYTF. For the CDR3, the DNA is TGTGCCAGCAGCTTGGGATTGGGAGCTAACTATGGCTACACCTTC.